The 25 T cell receptor beta chains presented below share a single source sample, sequenced in a study of PD-1 blockade in classical Hodgkin lymphoma. The table came from immunoSEQ multiplex PCR; TCRdb's copy has only in-frame clones and leaves some out. Among 30,000 to 40,000 clones listed, roughly 92% were seen once. Time point of the sample: cycle 4 day 1 (C4D1), after 5 to 7 weeks of nivolumab. Brentuximab vedotin exposure varied among the patients, all of whom had relapsed after autologous stem cell transplantation. It was by magnetic negative selection that CD4+ T cells were purified from thawed PBMCs. Sequences were derived from CD4+ T cells from blood, sampled before the fourth cycle of nivolumab. The receptors stem from a human donor with classical Hodgkin lymphoma.

The gene calls are TRBV10-3 and TRBJ2-1; D assignment may be TRBD1 or TRBD2 (6 bases each). Germline V gene data show CDR1 as ENHRY and CDR2 as SYGVKD. V was shortened by 0 bases and J by 2 bases, with 11 bases between the two germline ends. This CDR3 has 16 residues. This chain's CDR3 is CAISESRGRTYNEQFF. The CDR3 DNA sequence: TGTGCCATCAGTGAGTCTCGGGGGCGGACCTACAATGAGCAGTTCTTC.

The chain couples TRBV5-6 to TRBJ2-5; D gene ambiguous. This CDR3 spans 13 amino acids. Trimming shortened V by 2 bases and J by 4 bases, and 9 bases separated the two germline ends. The germline V gene has CDR1 SGHDT and CDR2 YYEEEE. The CDR3 loop reads CASSFWVGETQYF. CDR3 nucleotide sequence: TGTGCCAGCAGCTTTTGGGTAGGAGAGACCCAGTACTTC.

V and J are TRBV11-3 and TRBJ1-2; D unclear. Germline-derived CDR1 and CDR2 are SGHNT and YENEEA. The CDR3 is made up of 14 amino acids. The V end lost 1 base, the J end lost 8 bases, and 14 bases lay between the germline ends. The CDR3 loop is CASSLAPQRLGYTF. As DNA, the CDR3 is TGTGCCAGCAGCTTAGCCCCCCAAAGGTTGGGCTACACCTTC.

The chain carries TRBV5-1 and TRBJ1-2; D not resolved. Germline V gene lookup returns CDR1 SGHRS and CDR2 YFSETQ. This CDR3 contains 13 residues. V was trimmed by 1 base and J by 4 bases, leaving 8 bases between them. The DNA for the CDR3 is TGCGCCAGCAGCTTGACACTGAGCTATGGCTACACCTTC. Translated: CASSLTLSYGYTF.

The rearrangement links TRBV6-5 to TRBJ2-6; D is unclear. Germline V gene sequence: CDR1 MNHEY, CDR2 SVGAGI. V dropped 7 bases and J dropped 0 bases, with 7 bases sitting between them. The CDR3 runs to 14 residues. CDR3 sequence reads: CASTKSSGANVLTF. DNA for the CDR3: TGTGCCAGCACGAAGAGCTCTGGGGCCAACGTCCTGACTTTC.

CDR3 in DNA: TGCGCCAGCAGCAAGGACGCGCGGGGAAGGGAGGGTGAAGCTTTCTTT. Encoded protein: CASSKDARGREGEAFF. The chain carries TRBV5-1 and TRBJ1-1; no firm D call. Trimming removed 4 bases at V and 7 bases at J, with 23 bases between. Germline assignment: CDR1 SGHRS and CDR2 YFSETQ. The CDR3 runs 16 residues. Combining the CDR3 with reference TRBV5-1 and TRBJ1-1 gives the whole variable domain KAGVTQTPRYLIKTRGQQVTLSCSPISGHRSVSWYQQTPGQGLQFLFEYFSETQRNKGNFPGRFSGRQFSNSRSEMNVSTLELGDSALYLCASSKDARGREGEAFFGQGTRLTVV.

This chain links TRBV2 with TRBJ1-4; D gene uncertain. Per the germline V gene, CDR1 is SNHLY and CDR2 is FYNNEI. This CDR3 is 14 amino acids long. The ends were cut back, 8 bases at V and 10 bases at J, with 20 bases in the middle. The DNA for the CDR3 is TGTGCCAGCCGGATGGGCGGAGCGGGCCGAAAACTGTTTTTT. Translation gives CASRMGGAGRKLFF.

This rearrangement joins TRBV5-1 to TRBJ2-3, with D perhaps matching TRBD2 (5 bases). Germline CDR1 SGHRS, CDR2 YFSETQ. V gave up 1 base and J gave up 8 bases, with 8 bases separating them. The CDR3 is 12 amino acids. The chain's CDR3 is CASSLRESTQYF. CDR3 sequence (DNA): TGCGCCAGCAGCTTGCGGGAAAGTACGCAGTATTTT.

The V and J genes are TRBV15 and TRBJ2-3; maybe TRBD2 (6 bases). Germline V CDR1 and CDR2: LNHNV, YYDKDF (reference sequence). There are 15 residues in the CDR3. Trimming stripped 2 bases from V and 7 bases from J, with 16 bases between. CDR3 amino acids: CATSRSTGDTHTQYF. The CDR3 coding sequence is TGTGCCACCAGCAGATCCACGGGAGATACGCATACGCAGTATTTT.

Only one count was recorded for this clone. The genes are TRBV19 and TRBJ2-1; 7 bases agree with TRBD2. This CDR3 region has 15 residues. Trimming at V came to 4 bases and at J to 4 bases, leaving 7 bases not matched to a gene. The germline CDR1 and CDR2 sequences are LNHDA and SQIVND (reference sequence). The CDR3 coding sequence is TGTGCCAGTAGTAGCGGGAGAGATCCTTACAATGAGCAGTTCTTC. It encodes CASSSGRDPYNEQFF.

V is TRBV28 and J is TRBJ2-5; D might be TRBD2 (6 bases). The CDR3 covers 12 residues. The V gene's germline CDR1 is MDHEN and CDR2 SYDVKM. V was cut by 2 bases and J by 5 bases, with 6 bases left in between. CDR3 amino acids: CASSLRGETQYF. In nucleotides, the CDR3 is TGTGCCAGCAGTTTACGGGGGGAGACCCAGTACTTC.

J is TRBJ2-3 and V is TRBV5-1; no firm D call. CDR1 and CDR2 from the germline V gene are SGHRS and YFSETQ. V lost 4 bases to trimming and J lost 0 bases, with 12 bases between them. CDR3 length: 15 amino acids. Here the CDR3 reads CASSPTQKSTDTQYF. CDR3 nucleotide sequence: TGCGCCAGCAGCCCCACACAGAAAAGCACAGATACGCAGTATTTT.

Here the CDR3 reads CASSDTRGREAFF. As DNA, the CDR3 is TGTGCCAGCAGTGATACCAGGGGGCGAGAAGCTTTCTTT. The rearrangement uses TRBV2 and TRBJ1-1; 8 bases line up with TRBD1. The CDR3 loop spans 13 amino acids. From germline, CDR1 is SNHLY and CDR2 FYNNEI. V was clipped by 3 bases and J by 8 bases; unmatched bases: 5.

The CDR3 is CAQDRDRQVETQYF. The DNA of the CDR3 is TGTGCCCAAGACCGGGACAGACAAGTGGAGACCCAGTACTTC. The chain recombines TRBV5-3 with TRBJ2-5; TRBD1 matches at 7 bases. TRBV5-3 is recorded as an ORF, its role being uncertain. V shed 10 bases and J 5 bases; nucleotides not matched to a gene: 14. The CDR3 runs to 14 residues.

The chain couples TRBV7-9 to TRBJ2-7, with a tentative D call TRBD2 (6 bases). With 4 bases removed from V and 3 bases from J, the gap between germline ends came to 13 bases. The germline gives CDR1 SEHNR, CDR2 FQNEAQ (reference sequence). The length of the CDR3 is 14 residues. The DNA of the CDR3 is TGTGCCAGCAGCTCCGATATGGGGGGCTACGAGCAGTACTTC. This encodes CASSSDMGGYEQYF. The full variable domain, rest sourced from reference TRBV7-9 and TRBJ2-7, is DTGVSQNPRHKITKRGQNVTFRCDPISEHNRLYWYRQTLGQGPEFLTYFQNEAQLEKSRLLSDRFSAERPKGSFSTLEIQRTEQGDSAMYLCASSSDMGGYEQYFGPGTRLTVT.

This chain joins TRBV28 and TRBJ2-1, with 7 bases that match TRBD2. In germline, CDR1 is MDHEN, CDR2 SYDVKM. The CDR3 contains 14 residues. The ends lost 7 bases at V and 6 bases at J; junction bases unmatched: 9. In DNA, the CDR3 is TGTGCCAGCAACCCGCTTTGGGGGGGCAATGAGCAGTTCTTC. Protein: CASNPLWGGNEQFF.

This clone was seen only a few times. The chain is built from TRBV4-1 and TRBJ2-5; a possible D gene is TRBD2 (6 bases). Germline V gives CDR1 MGHRA, CDR2 YSYEKL. The CDR3 runs 14 residues. With 7 bases removed from V and 5 bases from J, the gap between germline ends came to 17 bases. In DNA form, the CDR3 reads TGCGCCAGCACCCTTTTGGAGGGAATGGAGACCCAGTACTTC. This gives the protein CASTLLEGMETQYF.

The chain recombines TRBV28 with TRBJ1-3; D possibly corresponds to TRBD1 (6 bases). Between the trimmed V and J ends, which lost 11 bases and 1 base, there was a span of 18 bases. CDR1 MDHEN and CDR2 SYDVKM come from the germline V gene. The CDR3 is made up of 15 amino acids. As DNA, the CDR3 is TGTGCCCACAGGGCCACCCCTGCATCTGGAAACACCATATATTTT. It yields the protein CAHRATPASGNTIYF.

The rearrangement joins TRBV11-2 to TRBJ2-7, with 10 bases that match TRBD2. This CDR3 is built from 17 residues. Germline CDR1 is SGHAT and CDR2 is FQNNGV. J gave up 3 bases and V 2 bases, and 10 bases lay outside the gene matches. CDR3 nucleotides: TGTGCCAGCAGCTTATCTCCCTGGACTAGCGGCGGCTACGAGCAGTACTTC. This translates into CASSLSPWTSGGYEQYF.

CDR3 sequence reads: CASSRAGADTQYF. As DNA, the CDR3 is TGTGCCAGCTCACGTGCGGGAGCAGATACGCAGTATTTT. J is TRBJ2-3 and V is TRBV18; 7 bases line up with TRBD2. The germline V gene encodes CDR1 KGHSH and CDR2 LQKENI. This CDR3 region has 13 residues. The J segment lost 4 bases and the V segment lost 4 bases, leaving 2 bases of the junction unmatched.

This sequence joins TRBV20-1 and TRBJ2-5, with unresolved D. V lost 1 base and J lost 7, with 4 bases in between. The CDR3 has 10 amino acids. Germline V gives CDR1 DFQATT, CDR2 SNEGSKA (reference sequence). In DNA, the CDR3 is TGCAGTGCTAGAGGGGGGACCCAGTACTTC. This encodes CSARGGTQYF.

J is TRBJ1-5 and V is TRBV10-3; D perhaps matches TRBD1 (6 bases). Per the germline V gene, CDR1 is ENHRY and CDR2 is SYGVKD. CDR3 length: 17 amino acids. Trimming cost V 3 bases and J 0 bases, with 15 bases left between them. The CDR3 DNA sequence: TGTGCCATCAGTGAAGGGGGGGGCGCATTTAGCAATCAGCCCCAGCATTTT. This translates into CAISEGGGAFSNQPQHF.

The gene calls are TRBV29-1 and TRBJ1-2; the D is unclear. The germline gives CDR1 SQVTM, CDR2 ANQGSEA. The V end lost 6 bases, the J end lost 0 bases, and 8 bases lay between the germline ends. The CDR3 contains 12 residues. The CDR3 is CSVGNANYGYTF. As DNA, the CDR3 is TGCAGCGTCGGTAACGCTAACTATGGCTACACCTTC.

Worth noting for this clone: The identical CDR3 is also encoded by other nucleotide sequences in the sample. V usage is TRBV7-9 and J usage is TRBJ1-1; 7 bases agree with TRBD1. The CDR3 runs 14 residues. Trimming cost V 6 bases and J 4 bases; bases outside gene matches: 8. CDR1 and CDR2 (germline): SEHNR, FQNEAQ (reference sequence). CDR3 sequence (DNA): TGTGCCAGCAGGCAGACAGGGTCTGGCACTGAAGCTTTCTTT. This gives the protein CASRQTGSGTEAFF.

J is TRBJ1-5 and V is TRBV2; possible D gene TRBD1, 5 bases. Germline values: CDR1 SNHLY, CDR2 FYNNEI. Trimming took off 1 base at V and 7 bases at J, with 11 bases between the two ends. This CDR3 has 14 residues. The CDR3 DNA follows: TGTGCCAGCAGTGAAGGGCCGGGGCCGCAGCCCCAGCATTTT. Translated, it gives CASSEGPGPQPQHF.